This T cell receptor (beta chain) was captured by sequencing in a study of breast tumors, draining lymph nodes, adjacent tissues. Via MiXCR, TCRdb re-called the multiplex PCR reads, giving one row per CDR3 protein. This sample has some 230,000 distinct CDR3 sequences, with under 35% found just once. Regarding the study as a whole: Data only fit, rather than demonstrated, lymph node origin of most tumor T cells. Tumors had less TCR diversity than lymph nodes, more than nontumor tissue.

On this clonotype: Its antigen is as yet unknown.

Germline V lookup: CDR1 KGHSH, CDR2 LQKENI. V shed 1 base, J shed 2 bases, and the junction held 1 base outside the gene matches. The length of the CDR3 is 14 residues. Breast cancer patients provided tissue from their axillary draining lymph nodes. The chain recombines TRBV18 with TRBJ2-7; 8 positions match TRBD1. The TCR comes from a female donor with breast cancer. Some clones in this sample may be carry-over from other donors' samples. Material for sequencing was axillary lymph node tissue. The chain's CDR3 is CASSPRQGTYEQYF. The CDR3 DNA reads as TGTGCCAGCTCACCACGACAGGGGACCTACGAGCAGTACTTC.